Below, 18 T cell receptor beta chains from the same sample are listed, as sequenced in a study of cytomegalovirus exposure and HLA in healthy donors. 60 Vbeta and 13 Jbeta primers were used in PCR. Profiling relied on immunoSEQ multiplex PCR, and the TCRdb table lists in-frame clones only, not all of them. The table shows roughly 160,000 clones, with just under 80% occurring only once. The sequencing input was PBMCs. Every receptor here comes from a woman aged 45 to 65 in good health and CMV-seronegative.

The chain carries TRBV6-6 and TRBJ1-3, with 7 positions matching TRBD1. The CDR3 length is 14 residues. The V segment lost 10 bases and the J segment 2 bases; nucleotides outside the gene matches: 8. Germline V gene data show CDR1 as MNHNY and CDR2 as SVGAGI (reference sequence). Here the CDR3 DNA reads TGTGCCACCTTCCGGGACAGCGCTGGAAACACCATATATTTT. Its protein product is CATFRDSAGNTIYF.

The chain has TRBV4-3 and TRBJ2-3, with 10 bases identical to TRBD2. V lost 1 base to trimming and J lost 6 bases; unmatched junction nucleotides: 7. Germline lookup yields CDR1 LGHNA and CDR2 YSLEER. The CDR3 is 16 amino acids. The CDR3 DNA sequence: TGCGCCAGCAGCCAAGGGGCTAGCGGGAGTGCGGATACGCAGTATTTT. The encoded protein is CASSQGASGSADTQYF.

Note on this clone: This sample includes further DNA sequences coding for the same CDR3. The V and J genes are TRBV18 and TRBJ2-5; D gene unclear. With 3 bases removed from V and 4 bases from J, the gap between germline ends came to 9 bases. The CDR3 has 13 residues. Germline V gene data show CDR1 as KGHSH and CDR2 as LQKENI. The DNA of the CDR3 is TGTGCCAGCTCACCCACGGTTGGAGAGACCCAGTACTTC. Residues: CASSPTVGETQYF. Complete variable domain (other parts from reference TRBV18 and TRBJ2-5): NAGVMQNPRHLVRRRGQEARLRCSPMKGHSHVYWYRQLPEEGLKFMVYLQKENIIDESGMPKERFSAEFPKEGPSILRIQQVVRGDSAAYFCASSPTVGETQYFGPGTRLLVL.

In nucleotides, the CDR3 is TGCAGCGCCGGGACAGGGGGTCGCGGCTACACCTTC. It encodes CSAGTGGRGYTF. The gene calls are TRBV29-1 and TRBJ1-2; 11 bases fit TRBD1. This CDR3 has 12 residues. Germline CDR1 is SQVTM and CDR2 is ANQGSEA. V was clipped by 7 bases and J by 8 bases; unmatched bases: 6.

This chain connects TRBV7-2 to TRBJ1-2, with D possibly matching TRBD1 (6 bases). This CDR3 spans 17 amino acids. Trimming left V 2 bases short and J 5 bases short, with 21 bases between. Germline V gene data show CDR1 as SGHTA and CDR2 as FQGNSA. CDR3 sequence: CASSLTHLGGAYYGYTF. The CDR3 nucleotides are TGTGCCAGCAGCTTAACCCACCTCGGGGGGGCGTATTATGGCTACACCTTC.

This clone was counted once. Other DNA sequences in the same sample also yield this CDR3. The rearrangement joins TRBV6-5 to TRBJ1-1; D is undetermined. The CDR3 sequence is 13 residues long. Per germline, CDR1 MNHEY and CDR2 SVGAGI. The germline V and J ends were trimmed by 3 bases and 3 bases, with 8 bases remaining between them. CDR3 in DNA: TGTGCCAGCAGTTATGGGGAGGACACTGAAGCTTTCTTT. Protein sequence: CASSYGEDTEAFF.

DNA of the CDR3: TGCAGCGTTTCTACAGGGGCAGATACGCAGTATTTT. It encodes CSVSTGADTQYF. The genes are TRBV29-1 and TRBJ2-3, with 7 bases lining up with TRBD1. The CDR3 has 12 residues. CDR1 SQVTM and CDR2 ANQGSEA come from the germline V gene. V shed 5 bases, J shed 4 bases, and the junction held 3 bases outside the gene matches.

J is TRBJ2-1 and V is TRBV6-1, with D tentatively TRBD2 (5 bases). Trimming pared 2 bases from V and 7 bases from J, leaving 15 bases between. This CDR3 region has 15 residues. Germline-derived CDR1 and CDR2 are MNHNS and SASEGT. The CDR3 spells CASSEIGEGWNEQFF. For the CDR3, the DNA is TGTGCCAGCAGTGAAATTGGTGAGGGTTGGAATGAGCAGTTCTTC.

This chain connects TRBV2 to TRBJ2-1; 15 bases are shared with TRBD2. The trim removed 6 bases at V and 6 bases at J, leaving 3 bases unmatched. CDR1 and CDR2 (germline): SNHLY, FYNNEI. The CDR3 length is 15 residues. CDR3 protein: CASRRTSGGANEQFF. The CDR3 coding sequence is TGTGCCAGCAGAAGGACTAGCGGGGGGGCCAATGAGCAGTTCTTC.

The rearrangement joins TRBV7-9 to TRBJ2-7, with 11 bases aligning to TRBD2. With 6 bases clipped from V and 1 base from J, the junction kept 5 bases outside the gene matches. Germline V gene data show CDR1 as SEHNR and CDR2 as FQNEAQ (reference sequence). There are 15 residues in the CDR3. This chain's CDR3 is CASRYTSGSSYEQYF. The CDR3 DNA is TGTGCCAGCAGGTACACTAGCGGGAGTTCCTACGAGCAGTACTTC.

The CDR3 DNA is TGTGCCAGTAGTATAGATCGACAGGGGGCCGGGAAAAACTATGGCTACACCTTC. It translates to CASSIDRQGAGKNYGYTF. The chain uses TRBV19 and TRBJ1-2; TRBD1 matches at 10 bases. Germline CDR1 reads LNHDA; CDR2 reads SQIVND (reference sequence). This CDR3 contains 18 residues. With 0 bases clipped from V and 2 bases from J, the junction kept 9 bases outside the gene matches. Full variable domain (rest looked up from reference TRBV19 and TRBJ1-2): DGGITQSPKYLFRKEGQNVTLSCEQNLNHDAMYWYRQDPGQGLRLIYYSQIVNDFQKGDIAEGYSVSREKKESFPLTVTSAQKNPTAFYLCASSIDRQGAGKNYGYTFGSGTRLTVV.

In the case of this clone: One end of the junction fails to match germline, which may point to a read error. This rearrangement joins TRBV7-6 to TRBJ2-3; 16 bases are shared with TRBD2. This CDR3 region has 16 residues. Germline V gives CDR1 SGHVS, CDR2 FNYEAQ. CDR3 DNA: TGTGCCAGCGGCTTGGGACTAGCGGGAGGGCCGGATACGCAGTATTTT. Translating gives CASGLGLAGGPDTQYF. Together with reference TRBV7-6 and TRBJ2-3, the CDR3 gives the full variable domain: GAGVSQSPRYKVTKRGQDVALRCDPISGHVSLYWYRQALGQGPEFLTYFNYEAQQDKSGLPNDRFSAERPEGSISTLTIQRTEQRDSAMYRCASGLGLAGGPDTQYFGPGTRLTVL.

The chain links TRBV27 to TRBJ1-4; D not certain. This CDR3 has 17 amino acids. The germline gives CDR1 MNHEY, CDR2 SMNVEV (reference sequence). The V end lost 5 bases, the J end lost 0 bases, and 16 bases lay between the germline ends. The CDR3 DNA sequence: TGTGCCAGCAGTCCTTTGACATACGAAACAACTAATGAAAAACTGTTTTTT. It is translated as CASSPLTYETTNEKLFF. Filled out from reference TRBV27 and TRBJ1-4, the complete variable domain reads EAQVTQNPRYLITVTGKKLTVTCSQNMNHEYMSWYRQDPGLGLRQIYYSMNVEVTDKGDVPEGYKVSRKEKRNFPLILESPSPNQTSLYFCASSPLTYETTNEKLFFGSGTQLSVL.

The gene calls are TRBV10-3 and TRBJ1-2; no firm D call. CDR3 length equals 12 residues. CDR1 and CDR2 (germline): ENHRY, SYGVKD. V was clipped by 9 bases and J by 0 bases, with 8 bases between them. CDR3 coding DNA: TGTGCCATTTCGGGGACTAACTATGGCTACACCTTC. As protein: CAISGTNYGYTF.

This chain uses TRBV5-6 with TRBJ2-7; TRBD2 matches at 7 bases. This CDR3 region has 17 residues. Germline trimming cut 1 base from V and 2 bases from J; bases unmatched to any gene: 12. Per germline, CDR1 SGHDT and CDR2 YYEEEE. In DNA, the CDR3 is TGTGCCAGCAGCTTGTTGTCAGCTAGCGGAGAGGCCTACGAGCAGTACTTC. The encoded protein is CASSLLSASGEAYEQYF.

V is TRBV2 and J is TRBJ1-2; 7 positions agree with TRBD1. J was trimmed by 6 bases and V by 5 bases; bases with no gene match: 12. The CDR3 contains 15 residues. Looked up from germline, CDR1 is SNHLY and CDR2 is FYNNEI. CDR3 protein: CASSTTSTGSDGYTF. In nucleotides, the CDR3 is TGTGCCAGCAGTACTACTTCGACAGGGTCGGATGGCTACACCTTC.

The V and J genes are TRBV6-5 and TRBJ2-1; no clear D. The germline V gene encodes CDR1 MNHEY and CDR2 SVGAGI. This CDR3 has 13 amino acids. The germline V and J ends were trimmed by 0 bases and 6 bases, with 6 bases remaining between them. The CDR3 loop reads CASSYSLFNEQFF. The CDR3 DNA sequence: TGTGCCAGCAGTTACTCCCTCTTCAATGAGCAGTTCTTC.

V is TRBV2 and J is TRBJ2-7; 9 nucleotides line up with TRBD1. Germline CDR1 reads SNHLY; CDR2 reads FYNNEI. The CDR3 runs 14 residues. V lost 7 bases and J lost 6; bases outside the gene matches: 10. The CDR3 nucleotides are TGTGCCAGCACCGGGGACAGGGAGGTGAGCGAGCAGTACTTC. Its protein is CASTGDREVSEQYF.